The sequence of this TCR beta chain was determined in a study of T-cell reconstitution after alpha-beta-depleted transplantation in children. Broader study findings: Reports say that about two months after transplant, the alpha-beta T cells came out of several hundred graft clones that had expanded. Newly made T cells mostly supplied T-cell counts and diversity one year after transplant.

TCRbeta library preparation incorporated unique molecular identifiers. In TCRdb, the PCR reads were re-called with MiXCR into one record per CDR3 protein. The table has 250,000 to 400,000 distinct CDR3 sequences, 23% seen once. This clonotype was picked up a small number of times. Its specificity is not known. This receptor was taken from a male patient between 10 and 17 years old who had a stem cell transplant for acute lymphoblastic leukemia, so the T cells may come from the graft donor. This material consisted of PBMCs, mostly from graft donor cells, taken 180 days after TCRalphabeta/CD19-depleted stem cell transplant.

DNA of the CDR3: TGCAGTGCCGACCAGGGCGGATACGAGCAGTACTTC. Its translation is CSADQGGYEQYF. The chain links TRBV20-1 to TRBJ2-7; D is possibly TRBD1 (5 bases). The CDR3 contains 12 residues. Germline lookup yields CDR1 DFQATT and CDR2 SNEGSKA (reference sequence). Trimming left V 6 bases short and J 4 bases short, with 13 bases between.